This record looks at one T cell receptor (beta chain) sequence and its context. At one boundary the junction diverges from the germline segment, which might be a read error. TCRdb re-called the PCR reads through MiXCR, storing one row per CDR3 protein. The table records over 15,000 distinct CDR3 sequences, roughly half of them present only once. Germline V gene lookup returns CDR1 MNHNS and CDR2 SASEGT. CDR3 length: 14 amino acids. These data are taken from a study of CD4 and CD8 cells across lung adenocarcinoma regions. Samples came from patients with localized non-small cell lung adenocarcinoma. Source material: CD8+ T cells from the center of a lung tumor. This chain connects TRBV6-1 to TRBJ2-4; possibly TRBD1 or TRBD2 for D (5 bases each). The source of this sequence is a female donor with lung adenocarcinoma. The CD4 and CD8 labels of this study may be unreliable. CDR3 region: CGSTGLWAKDMQYF. CDR3 bases: TGTGGCAGCACGGGGCTGTGGGCCAAAGATATGCAGTACTTC.